Each of the 18 T cell receptor beta chains below was sequenced from the same sample in a study of OX40 agonist ivuxolimab in advanced cancers. Generated by immunoSEQ multiplex PCR, the TCRdb table keeps only in-frame clones and is missing some. The sample consists of some 79,000 clones, around 90% of them appearing once. Sequences were derived from CD4+ or CD8+ T cells sorted from blood, sampled in a trial of the OX40 agonist ivuxolimab. The receptors were gathered from an adult with an advanced solid tumor such as melanoma, head and neck, liver or kidney cancer.

The rearrangement joins TRBV19 to TRBJ1-2; D unclear. Trimming stripped 5 bases from V and 8 bases from J, with 18 bases between. The CDR3 is made up of 14 amino acids. In germline, CDR1 is LNHDA, CDR2 SQIVND (reference sequence). The CDR3 region is CASSFYPGPFGYTF. CDR3 in DNA: TGTGCCAGTAGTTTCTATCCCGGGCCCTTCGGCTACACCTTC.

The genes are TRBV7-9 and TRBJ1-4; D perhaps matches TRBD1 (6 bases). The germline V gene has CDR1 SEHNR and CDR2 FQNEAQ (reference sequence). The CDR3 has 15 residues. V was trimmed by 6 bases and J by 14 bases, leaving 25 bases between them. CDR3: CASSLSPRQAGGLFF. Here the CDR3 DNA reads TGTGCCAGCAGTTTATCCCCCCGACAGGCTGGGGGGCTGTTTTTT. Looking up the rest from reference TRBV7-9 and TRBJ1-4 gives the full variable domain: DTGVSQNPRHKITKRGQNVTFRCDPISEHNRLYWYRQTLGQGPEFLTYFQNEAQLEKSRLLSDRFSAERPKGSFSTLEIQRTEQGDSAMYLCASSLSPRQAGGLFFGSGTQLSVL.

This chain links TRBV2 with TRBJ2-7; 7 positions match TRBD1. There are 12 residues in the CDR3. With V trimmed by 5 bases and J by 5 bases, 3 bases remained unmatched. Germline V lookup: CDR1 SNHLY, CDR2 FYNNEI. CDR3: CASSPTGDEQYF. As DNA, the CDR3 is TGTGCCAGCAGTCCTACAGGGGACGAGCAGTACTTC. The full variable domain, in which reference TRBV2 and TRBJ2-7 provide the parts outside the CDR3, is EPEVTQTPSHQVTQMGQEVILRCVPISNHLYFYWYRQILGQKVEFLVSFYNNEISEKSEIFDDQFSVERPDGSNFTLKIRSTKLEDSAMYFCASSPTGDEQYFGPGTRLTVT.

The rearrangement uses TRBV11-3 and TRBJ2-1; D is unresolved. The length of the CDR3 is 13 residues. Per the germline V gene, CDR1 is SGHNT and CDR2 is YENEEA. V gave up 0 bases and J gave up 7 bases, with 7 bases separating them. In DNA form, the CDR3 reads TGTGCCAGCAGCTTAGACACAGTGAATGAGCAGTTCTTC. It yields the protein CASSLDTVNEQFF.

This chain uses TRBV10-3 with TRBJ2-1, with a possible D match to TRBD2 (5 bases). Trimming shortened V by 11 bases and J by 7 bases, and 15 bases separated the two germline ends. The CDR3 is 12 amino acids. Germline-derived CDR1 and CDR2 are ENHRY and SYGVKD. CDR3 DNA: TGTGCCTCCCGGGGTGAAGGAAATGAGCAGTTCTTC. Residues: CASRGEGNEQFF.

V gene TRBV27 combines with J gene TRBJ2-7; 7 nucleotides align to TRBD2. Germline CDR1 is MNHEY and CDR2 is SMNVEV (reference sequence). The junction had 8 bases not matched to a gene; V was cut back by 7 bases and J by 2 bases. CDR3 length: 14 residues. The CDR3 bases are TGTGCCAGCACCTTACTAGCGTCGACCTACGAGCAGTACTTC. Protein: CASTLLASTYEQYF.

The gene calls are TRBV5-1 and TRBJ2-2; possible D gene TRBD1, 6 bases. CDR3 length: 16 residues. The ends were cut back, 4 bases at V and 1 base at J, with 14 bases in the middle. Per germline, CDR1 SGHRS and CDR2 YFSETQ. The CDR3 region has the DNA TGCGCCAGCAGCCCGGACAGCTCCGTGAACACCGGGGAGCTGTTTTTT. Translating it yields CASSPDSSVNTGELFF.

The V and J genes are TRBV5-6 and TRBJ2-4; 9 nucleotides match TRBD2. CDR1 and CDR2 (germline): SGHDT, YYEEEE. This CDR3 spans 17 amino acids. The ends lost 0 bases at V and 1 base at J; junction bases unmatched: 5. CDR3 protein: CASSLVGTSGAKNIQYF. As DNA, the CDR3 is TGTGCCAGCAGCTTGGTGGGTACTAGCGGGGCCAAAAACATTCAGTACTTC. Looking up the rest from reference TRBV5-6 and TRBJ2-4 gives the full variable domain: DAGVTQSPTHLIKTRGQQVTLRCSPKSGHDTVSWYQQALGQGPQFIFQYYEEEERQRGNFPDRFSGHQFPNYSSELNVNALLLGDSALYLCASSLVGTSGAKNIQYFGAGTRLSVL.

The chain couples TRBV29-1 to TRBJ2-5; no clear D. CDR1 and CDR2 (germline): SQVTM, ANQGSEA. The CDR3 covers 14 residues. With 0 bases removed from V and 4 bases from J, the gap between germline ends came to 12 bases. DNA for the CDR3: TGCAGCGTTGAAGATCTGACATGTAGAGAGACCCAGTACTTC. Its protein is CSVEDLTCRETQYF. Looking up the rest from reference TRBV29-1 and TRBJ2-5 gives the full variable domain: SAVISQKPSRDICQRGTSLTIQCQVDSQVTMMFWYRQQPGQSLTLIATANQGSEATYESGFVIDKFPISRPNLTFSTLTVSNMSPEDSSIYLCSVEDLTCRETQYFGPGTRLLVL.

The chain links TRBV19 to TRBJ1-1; 7 bases are a match to TRBD1. The V segment lost 4 bases and the J segment 4 bases; nucleotides outside the gene matches: 3. This CDR3 has 13 amino acids. The germline V gene has CDR1 LNHDA and CDR2 SQIVND (reference sequence). The CDR3 sequence: CASSNTGVTEAFF. The CDR3 nucleotides are TGTGCCAGTAGTAATACAGGGGTCACTGAAGCTTTCTTT.

The gene calls are TRBV6-5 and TRBJ2-3, with TRBD2 matching 13 bases. Germline values: CDR1 MNHEY, CDR2 SVGAGI. The CDR3 runs 15 residues. Trimming at V came to 5 bases and at J to 3 bases, leaving 2 bases not matched to a gene. CDR3 region: CASSPLAGGTDTQYF. The CDR3 nucleotides read TGTGCCAGCAGTCCACTAGCGGGAGGGACAGATACGCAGTATTTT.

The chain combines TRBV5-1 with TRBJ2-3, with a tentative D call TRBD1 (5 bases). Trimming left V 6 bases short and J 0 bases short, with 17 bases between. CDR1 and CDR2 (germline): SGHRS, YFSETQ. There are 16 residues in the CDR3. DNA for the CDR3: TGCGCCAGCAACCCCCAGGGTATCGGGAGCACAGATACGCAGTATTTT. Protein sequence: CASNPQGIGSTDTQYF.

The rearrangement uses TRBV11-2 and TRBJ1-4; D gene unclear. Germline V gene lookup returns CDR1 SGHAT and CDR2 FQNNGV. V was clipped by 1 base and J by 3 bases, with 6 bases between them. The CDR3 has 14 residues. The CDR3 here is CASSLGGPNEKLFF. For the CDR3, the DNA is TGTGCCAGCAGCTTAGGAGGTCCTAATGAAAAACTGTTTTTT.

In this sample, this clone turned up a few times. The V gene is TRBV5-4, the J gene TRBJ2-1; D unresolved. The CDR3 runs 15 residues. The V gene lost 1 base and the J gene lost 2 bases, with 10 bases spanning the gap. Germline CDR1 and CDR2: SGHNT and YYREEE (reference sequence). The CDR3: CASSLLAGPYNEQFF. The CDR3 DNA reads as TGTGCCAGCAGCTTGTTAGCAGGACCCTACAATGAGCAGTTCTTC. The full variable domain, its missing parts supplied by reference TRBV5-4 and TRBJ2-1, is ETGVTQSPTHLIKTRGQQVTLRCSSQSGHNTVSWYQQALGQGPQFIFQYYREEENGRGNFPPRFSGLQFPNYSSELNVNALELDDSALYLCASSLLAGPYNEQFFGPGTRLTVL.

The chain recombines TRBV2 with TRBJ1-1; 7 nucleotides match TRBD1. Losses at the gene ends were 0 bases for V and 1 base for J; bases not matched to a gene: 5. CDR1 SNHLY and CDR2 FYNNEI come from the germline V gene. This CDR3 has 16 residues. The CDR3 sequence is CASSEAQGGWNTEAFF. In DNA form, the CDR3 reads TGTGCCAGCAGTGAAGCTCAGGGGGGCTGGAACACTGAAGCTTTCTTT.

V gene TRBV5-1 combines with J gene TRBJ1-4, with 7 bases identical to TRBD1. The J segment lost 5 bases and the V segment lost 3 bases, leaving 10 bases of the junction unmatched. The germline V gene encodes CDR1 SGHRS and CDR2 YFSETQ. This CDR3 is 16 amino acids long. This CDR3 reads CASSSTGSGENEKLFF. CDR3 DNA sequence: TGCGCCAGCAGCTCGACAGGGTCGGGAGAAAATGAAAAACTGTTTTTT.

The V and J genes are TRBV19 and TRBJ1-5; 11 positions match TRBD1. After removal of 3 bases from V and 2 bases from J, the junction contained 9 bases not matched to a gene. From germline, CDR1 is LNHDA and CDR2 SQIVND (reference sequence). This CDR3 comprises 18 residues. The CDR3 DNA reads as TGTGCCAGTAGTATTTCCGGGACAGGGGGATTCGGCAATCAGCCCCAGCATTTT. It encodes CASSISGTGGFGNQPQHF.

The chain recombines TRBV5-1 with TRBJ1-3; D gene ambiguous. The germline CDR1 and CDR2 sequences are SGHRS and YFSETQ. The CDR3 length is 15 residues. V lost 3 bases, J lost 6 bases, and 16 bases lay in between. CDR3 loop: CASSSDGPWENTIYF. The CDR3 coding sequence is TGCGCCAGCAGCTCCGACGGACCTTGGGAAAACACCATATATTTT.